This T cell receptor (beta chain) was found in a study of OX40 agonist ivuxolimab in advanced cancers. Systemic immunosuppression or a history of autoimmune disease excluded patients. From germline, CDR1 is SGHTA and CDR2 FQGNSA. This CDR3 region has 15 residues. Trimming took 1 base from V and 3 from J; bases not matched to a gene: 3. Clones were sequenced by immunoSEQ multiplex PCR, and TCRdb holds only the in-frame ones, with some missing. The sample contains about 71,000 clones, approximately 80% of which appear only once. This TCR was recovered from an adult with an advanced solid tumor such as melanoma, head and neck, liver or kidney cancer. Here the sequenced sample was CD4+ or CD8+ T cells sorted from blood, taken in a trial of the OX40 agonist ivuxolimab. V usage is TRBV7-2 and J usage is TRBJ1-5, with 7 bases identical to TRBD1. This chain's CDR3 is CASSLGTGLNQPQHF. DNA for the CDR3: TGTGCCAGCAGCTTAGGGACAGGACTCAATCAGCCCCAGCATTTT.